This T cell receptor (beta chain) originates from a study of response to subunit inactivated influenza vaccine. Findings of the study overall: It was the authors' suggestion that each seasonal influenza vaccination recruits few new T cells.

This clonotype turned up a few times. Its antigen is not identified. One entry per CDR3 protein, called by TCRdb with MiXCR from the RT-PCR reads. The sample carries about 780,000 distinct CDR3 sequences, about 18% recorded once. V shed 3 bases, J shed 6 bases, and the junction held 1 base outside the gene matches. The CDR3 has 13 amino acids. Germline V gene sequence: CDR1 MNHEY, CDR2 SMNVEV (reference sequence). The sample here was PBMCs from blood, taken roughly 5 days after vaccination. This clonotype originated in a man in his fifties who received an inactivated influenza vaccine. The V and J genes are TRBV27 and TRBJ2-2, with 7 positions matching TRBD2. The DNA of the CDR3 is TGTGCCAGCAGTTTTGCGGGGGCCGGGGAGCTGTTTTTT. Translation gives CASSFAGAGELFF.